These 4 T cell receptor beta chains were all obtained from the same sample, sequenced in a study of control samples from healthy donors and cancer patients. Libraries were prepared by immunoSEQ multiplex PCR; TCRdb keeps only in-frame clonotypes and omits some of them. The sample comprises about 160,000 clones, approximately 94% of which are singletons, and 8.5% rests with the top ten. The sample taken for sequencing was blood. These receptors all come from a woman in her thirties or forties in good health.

This CDR3 reads CASSPPTGVDTGELFF. For the CDR3, the DNA is TGTGCCAGCTCACCACCGACAGGGGTAGACACCGGGGAGCTGTTTTTT. The V call is TRBV18, the J call TRBJ2-2, with 8 nucleotides matching TRBD1. Germline loops: CDR1 KGHSH, CDR2 LQKENI. This CDR3 has 16 amino acids. V was clipped by 0 bases and J by 3 bases; unmatched bases: 3.

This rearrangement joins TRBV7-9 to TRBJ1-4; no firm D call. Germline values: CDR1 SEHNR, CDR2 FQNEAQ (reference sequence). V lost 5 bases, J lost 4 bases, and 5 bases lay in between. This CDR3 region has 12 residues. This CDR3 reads CASSLLNEKLFF. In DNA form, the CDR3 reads TGTGCCAGCAGCCTACTTAATGAAAAACTGTTTTTT.

In DNA form, the CDR3 reads TGCGCCAGCAGCTTGGCCGAGAAGGGGACTGAAGCTTTCTTT. As protein: CASSLAEKGTEAFF. This chain uses TRBV5-1 with TRBJ1-1, with TRBD1 as a possible D gene (5 bases). The ends were cut back, 0 bases at V and 5 bases at J, with 11 bases in the middle. The germline gives CDR1 SGHRS, CDR2 YFSETQ. This CDR3 region has 14 residues.

This CDR3 is CASSFGPLTEAFF. Written as DNA, the CDR3 is TGTGCCAGCAGTTTCGGACCTCTAACTGAAGCTTTCTTT. The V call is TRBV12-3 or TRBV12-4, the J call TRBJ1-1; D uncertain. Trimming pared 3 bases from V and 5 bases from J, leaving 10 bases between. The CDR3 has 13 residues.